One sample yielded the 27 T cell receptor beta chains listed below, sequenced in a study of blood T cell repertoires in COVID-19. Libraries were prepared by immunoSEQ multiplex PCR; TCRdb keeps only in-frame clonotypes and omits some of them. There are 200,000 to 250,000 clones in the sample; 83% occur only once, and 4.8% lies in the top ten. The specimen was PBMCs or T cells enriched from blood (not recorded which). The receptors were sampled from a woman between 45 and 60 years old who had been exposed to COVID-19.

CDR3 residues: CASSYSGTSTNIQYF. The CDR3 DNA is TGTGCCAGCAGTTACTCGGGGACAAGCACCAACATTCAGTACTTC. The gene calls are TRBV6-2 or TRBV6-3 and TRBJ2-4, with D perhaps TRBD1 (6 bases). Germline V gives CDR1 MNHEY, CDR2 SVGEGT. CDR3 size: 15 residues. V lost 0 bases and J lost 7, with 13 bases in between.

The chain recombines TRBV3-1 (or the pseudogene TRBV3-2) with TRBJ1-1; TRBD1 is a possible D gene (5 bases). The CDR3 sequence is 15 residues long. Trimming stripped 2 bases from V and 3 bases from J, with 13 bases between. Per germline, CDR1 LGHDT and CDR2 YNNKEL (reference sequence). The CDR3 loop reads CASSQMGLGYTEAFF. The CDR3 DNA follows: TGTGCCAGCAGCCAAATGGGGCTGGGTTACACTGAAGCTTTCTTT.

The CDR3 DNA sequence: TGTGCCAGCAGTGAGGGTGATGGGGGGGTCCAAGAGACCCAGTACTTC. Its protein product is CASSEGDGGVQETQYF. The chain recombines TRBV25-1 with TRBJ2-5; the match to TRBD2 covers 7 bases. The V gene's germline CDR1 is MGHDK and CDR2 SYGVNS. Unmatched junction bases numbered 8, after V lost 3 bases and J lost 1 base. There are 16 residues in the CDR3.

This clone was seen only a few times. The chain recombines TRBV5-1 with TRBJ1-6; D remains ambiguous. The CDR3 totals 13 residues. CDR1 and CDR2 from the germline V gene are SGHRS and YFSETQ. V dropped 1 base and J dropped 9 bases, with 8 bases sitting between them. CDR3 residues: CASSLYVGSPLHF. DNA for the CDR3: TGCGCCAGCAGCTTGTATGTCGGTTCACCCCTCCACTTT.

This chain connects TRBV18 to TRBJ1-1; D not certain. CDR1 and CDR2 (germline): KGHSH, LQKENI. Deletions cut 2 bases from V and 10 bases from J, with 17 bases between. The CDR3 spans 14 residues. DNA of the CDR3: TGTGCCAGCTCACCAAGGGAGGGAAGTACCCCAGCTTTCTTT. The encoded protein is CASSPREGSTPAFF.

This clone occurred a few times. The chain links TRBV30 to TRBJ2-1; D is possibly TRBD1 (5 bases). The V end was cut by 4 bases, the J end by 4 bases, with 17 bases between. From germline, CDR1 is GTSNPN and CDR2 SVGIG (reference sequence). CDR3 length equals 15 residues. CDR3 amino acids: CAWTQGRARYNEQFF. CDR3 in DNA: TGTGCCTGGACCCAGGGCAGGGCCAGGTACAATGAGCAGTTCTTC.

This sequence joins TRBV6-4 and TRBJ1-2; 11 bases are a match to TRBD1. The germline CDR1 and CDR2 sequences are MRHNA and SNTAGT. This CDR3 spans 15 amino acids. Losses at the gene ends were 4 bases for V and 5 bases for J; bases not matched to a gene: 6. This CDR3 reads CASSVDGTGGYGYTF. The CDR3 DNA reads as TGTGCCAGCAGTGTCGACGGGACAGGGGGATATGGCTACACCTTC.

This rearrangement joins TRBV7-2 to TRBJ1-2; no reliable D call. V was clipped by 3 bases and J by 5 bases, with 7 bases between them. Germline V CDR1 and CDR2: SGHTA, FQGNSA. This CDR3 is 12 amino acids long. The CDR3 DNA reads TGTGCCAGCAGCTTGCGTTCGTATGGCTACACCTTC. It codes for CASSLRSYGYTF. Supplemented by reference TRBV7-2 and TRBJ1-2, the full variable domain reads GAGVSQSPSNKVTEKGKDVELRCDPISGHTALYWYRQSLGQGLEFLIYFQGNSAPDKSGLPSDRFSAERTGGSVSTLTIQRTQQEDSAVYLCASSLRSYGYTFGSGTRLTVV.

Comment on this clone: Other DNA sequences in the sample encode the same CDR3. V and J are TRBV5-6 and TRBJ1-1; D not certain. The ends were cut back, 1 base at V and 5 bases at J, with 9 bases in the middle. From germline, CDR1 is SGHDT and CDR2 YYEEEE. This CDR3 is built from 13 residues. For the CDR3, the DNA is TGTGCCAGCAGCTTGTATGCCGGGACTGAAGCTTTCTTT. Translation gives CASSLYAGTEAFF. Full variable domain (outside the CDR3, taken from reference TRBV5-6 and TRBJ1-1): DAGVTQSPTHLIKTRGQQVTLRCSPKSGHDTVSWYQQALGQGPQFIFQYYEEEERQRGNFPDRFSGHQFPNYSSELNVNALLLGDSALYLCASSLYAGTEAFFGQGTRLTVV.

The chain uses TRBV7-2 and TRBJ1-5, with D unclear. CDR1 is SGHTA and CDR2 is FQGNSA in the germline V gene. This CDR3 has 15 residues. Trimming left V 1 base short and J 2 bases short, with 9 bases between. The CDR3 here is CASSLVGDGNQPQHF. The DNA of the CDR3 is TGTGCCAGCAGCTTAGTAGGAGATGGCAATCAGCCCCAGCATTTT.

The chain is built from TRBV7-8 and TRBJ2-3; 11 nucleotides line up with TRBD2. V trimming: 8 bases; J trimming: 2 bases; junction bases outside the gene matches: 9. This CDR3 has 16 residues. Germline assignment: CDR1 SGHVS and CDR2 FQNEAQ. The CDR3 nucleotides are TGTGCCAGCCGCCGAGGGACTAGCGGTTACACAGATACGCAGTATTTT. Its translation is CASRRGTSGYTDTQYF.

This chain uses TRBV7-9 with TRBJ1-2; a weak D match, TRBD1 (5 bases). The CDR3 length is 13 residues. Germline CDR1 reads SEHNR; CDR2 reads FQNEAQ (reference sequence). V was shortened by 1 base and J by 6 bases, with 9 bases between the two germline ends. The CDR3 protein is CASSLGRDHGYTF. The CDR3, as DNA: TGTGCCAGCAGCTTAGGGAGGGACCATGGCTACACCTTC.

V is TRBV6-1 and J is TRBJ1-6; possibly TRBD1 for D (5 bases). V was shortened by 1 base and J by 7 bases, with 8 bases between the two germline ends. There are 14 residues in the CDR3. Germline V gene sequence: CDR1 MNHNS, CDR2 SASEGT. CDR3 protein: CASSEDRINSPLHF. CDR3 bases: TGTGCCAGCAGTGAAGACAGGATCAATTCACCCCTCCACTTT.

The rearrangement joins TRBV28 to TRBJ1-1; D perhaps matches TRBD1 (5 bases). Germline CDR1 reads MDHEN; CDR2 reads SYDVKM. V was trimmed by 6 bases and J by 3 bases, leaving 11 bases between them. CDR3 length equals 13 residues. The CDR3 is CASSLDTHTEAFF. CDR3 in DNA: TGTGCCAGCAGCCTGGACACTCACACTGAAGCTTTCTTT.

The chain carries TRBV7-9 and TRBJ2-5; 9 nucleotides line up with TRBD1. Germline CDR1 SEHNR, CDR2 FQNEAQ (reference sequence). This CDR3 region has 15 residues. The J segment lost 4 bases and the V segment lost 2 bases, leaving 5 bases of the junction unmatched. CDR3 protein: CASSLRDREGETQYF. CDR3 in DNA: TGTGCCAGCAGCTTAAGGGACAGGGAAGGAGAGACCCAGTACTTC.

CDR3 sequence reads: CASSLALDSTDTQYF. Here the CDR3 DNA reads TGTGCCAGCAGCTTGGCCCTAGACAGCACAGATACGCAGTATTTT. The chain links TRBV5-4 to TRBJ2-3, with D unclear. Germline CDR1 reads SGHNT; CDR2 reads YYREEE (reference sequence). The CDR3 sequence is 15 residues long. V dropped 0 bases and J dropped 0 bases, with 8 bases sitting between them.

V and J are TRBV9 and TRBJ1-2, with 7 bases identical to TRBD1. CDR1 SGDLS and CDR2 YYNGEE come from the germline V gene. The V segment lost 0 bases and the J segment 7 bases; nucleotides outside the gene matches: 6. This CDR3 has 14 residues. DNA for the CDR3: TGTGCCAGCAGCGTAGGACAGGGTTCCGGTGGCTACACCTTC. Its protein product is CASSVGQGSGGYTF.

This chain connects TRBV11-1 to TRBJ2-5; possibly TRBD2 for D (6 bases). Germline CDR1 SGHAT, CDR2 FQDESV (reference sequence). The V and J ends lost 2 bases and 3 bases respectively, with 13 bases between them. The CDR3 sequence is 15 residues long. The CDR3 protein is CASSLLWEEKETQYF. Written as DNA, the CDR3 is TGTGCCAGCAGCTTACTGTGGGAGGAGAAAGAGACCCAGTACTTC.

This chain links TRBV7-2 with TRBJ2-3, with D perhaps TRBD2 (5 bases). V lost 5 bases to trimming and J lost 2 bases, with 11 bases between them. This CDR3 is built from 14 residues. Germline V CDR1 and CDR2: SGHTA, FQGNSA. The CDR3 DNA follows: TGTGCCAGCAGCCCCGACTATTCCACAGATACGCAGTATTTT. Residues: CASSPDYSTDTQYF.

This chain connects TRBV11-2 to TRBJ2-5; D not resolved. Germline CDR1 reads SGHAT; CDR2 reads FQNNGV. The V end was cut by 2 bases, the J end by 4 bases, with 8 bases between. This CDR3 contains 13 residues. The CDR3 bases are TGTGCCAGCAGCTTAAGAGGTAGAGAGACCCAGTACTTC. It yields the protein CASSLRGRETQYF.

The chain recombines TRBV5-1 with TRBJ2-5, with 11 bases matching TRBD1. Germline values: CDR1 SGHRS, CDR2 YFSETQ. The CDR3 covers 16 residues. With V trimmed by 4 bases and J by 8 bases, 13 bases remained unmatched. CDR3: CASSLERGQGAFTQYF. The CDR3, as DNA: TGCGCCAGCAGCCTAGAACGAGGACAGGGGGCGTTTACCCAGTACTTC.

The chain links TRBV30 to TRBJ1-1; D remains unclear. V gave up 4 bases and J gave up 1 base, with 19 bases separating them. The CDR3 runs 16 residues. Per germline, CDR1 GTSNPN and CDR2 SVGIG (reference sequence). The CDR3 protein is CAWIPMGRSGNTEAFF. The CDR3 nucleotides are TGTGCCTGGATCCCAATGGGGAGATCGGGGAACACTGAAGCTTTCTTT.

The rearrangement links TRBV9 to TRBJ2-3, with a weak D call TRBD1 (6 bases). Trimming removed 4 bases at V and 4 bases at J, with 16 bases between. This CDR3 is built from 15 residues. Per the germline V gene, CDR1 is SGDLS and CDR2 is YYNGEE. The DNA of the CDR3 is TGTGCCAGCAGCTCGAACAGCGGACAGTCAGATACGCAGTATTTT. Residues: CASSSNSGQSDTQYF. The complete variable domain, with remaining parts taken from reference TRBV9 and TRBJ2-3, reads DSGVTQTPKHLITATGQRVTLRCSPRSGDLSVYWYQQSLDQGLQFLIQYYNGEERAKGNILERFSAQQFPDLHSELNLSSLELGDSALYFCASSSNSGQSDTQYFGPGTRLTVL.

Here the CDR3 reads CASSRRQGWLSGELFF. The DNA for the CDR3 is TGTGCCAGCAGCCGAAGACAGGGGTGGTTGTCCGGGGAGCTGTTTTTT. The chain uses TRBV14 and TRBJ2-2; TRBD1 agrees at 8 bases. CDR1 SGHDN and CDR2 FVKESK come from the germline V gene. V gave up 4 bases and J gave up 6 bases; unmatched junction bases: 10. This CDR3 spans 16 amino acids.

V and J are TRBV2 and TRBJ1-1; D remains ambiguous. The germline V gene has CDR1 SNHLY and CDR2 FYNNEI. The CDR3 runs to 11 residues. Trimming pared 8 bases from V and 8 bases from J, leaving 12 bases between. In nucleotides, the CDR3 is TGTGCCAGCGGCCGGACTACCGAAGCTTTCTTT. This encodes CASGRTTEAFF.

This clone was detected only once. The CDR3 here is CASSLSRQTNTEAFF. CDR3 bases: TGTGCCAGCAGTTTATCGAGGCAGACGAACACTGAAGCTTTCTTT. J is TRBJ1-1 and V is TRBV27; D ambiguous. Looked up from germline, CDR1 is MNHEY and CDR2 is SMNVEV (reference sequence). The CDR3 contains 15 residues. The V end was cut by 0 bases, the J end by 1 base, with 9 bases between.

This clone has just one count. V is TRBV7-9 and J is TRBJ2-4, with 9 bases matching TRBD1. V was clipped by 6 bases and J by 8 bases; unmatched bases: 2. The CDR3 has 12 amino acids. Germline CDR1 is SEHNR and CDR2 is FQNEAQ (reference sequence). The CDR3 sequence is CASSRDRDIQYF. The CDR3 DNA sequence: TGTGCCAGCAGTCGGGACAGGGACATTCAGTACTTC.